This T cell receptor (beta chain) comes out of a study of OX40 agonist ivuxolimab in advanced cancers. Notes on the study in general: Clonal expansion by week 6 occurred in CD4+ and CD8+ blood T cells (at 0.1 to 3.0 mg/kg).

Assay used: immunoSEQ multiplex PCR; TCRdb lists only in-frame clones, some missing. The sample yields about 91,000 clones, about nine tenths seen once. The CDR3 is 17 residues long. CDR1 and CDR2 from the germline V gene are ENHRY and SYGVKD. V lost 2 bases and J lost 1; bases outside the gene matches: 5. Turning to this clone: Its matching antigen is unknown.

The J gene is TRBJ2-3, the V gene TRBV10-3; 11 nucleotides agree with TRBD2. This specimen was CD4+ or CD8+ T cells sorted from blood, taken in a trial of the OX40 agonist ivuxolimab. The sequence came from an adult with an advanced solid tumor such as melanoma, head and neck, liver or kidney cancer. The CDR3 nucleotides are TGTGCCATCAGTGAGGGGACTAGCGGTCCTGGCACAGATACGCAGTATTTT. Translated: CAISEGTSGPGTDTQYF.